These 30 T cell receptor beta chains came from one sample sequenced in a study of blood T cell repertoires in COVID-19. Clones were read by immunoSEQ multiplex PCR, and TCRdb kept only the in-frame ones, dropping some. Seen here are about 320,000 clones, 85% observed once, and the top ten hold approximately 1.9%. The sample was PBMCs or T cells enriched from blood (not recorded which). These receptors were obtained from a woman in her twenties or thirties who had been exposed to COVID-19.

The chain links TRBV3-1 (or the pseudogene TRBV3-2) to TRBJ2-2; no reliable D call. The V end was cut by 7 bases, the J end by 7 bases, with 13 bases between. Germline V gene lookup returns CDR1 LGHDT and CDR2 YNNKEL (reference sequence). The CDR3 contains 13 residues. The CDR3 nucleotides read TGTGCCAGCACCCTAGAGTACGGCGGGGAGCTGTTTTTT. It is translated as CASTLEYGGELFF.

The genes are TRBV6-2 or TRBV6-3 and TRBJ1-5, with D possibly TRBD1 on 5 matching bases. With 0 bases removed from V and 7 bases from J, the gap between germline ends came to 16 bases. The CDR3 is 16 amino acids. Germline V gene lookup returns CDR1 MNHEY and CDR2 SVGEGT. DNA of the CDR3: TGTGCCAGCAGTTACTCATCCCAGGGCCCTTGGCAGCCCCAGCATTTT. This gives the protein CASSYSSQGPWQPQHF.

This chain links TRBV28 with TRBJ1-2; D might be TRBD1 (6 bases). Germline CDR1 MDHEN, CDR2 SYDVKM. The CDR3 extends over 13 amino acids. The V end lost 3 bases, the J end lost 8 bases, and 13 bases lay between the germline ends. The CDR3 nucleotides are TGTGCCAGCAGTTTGTTCAGGGGCAGCGGCTACACCTTC. It yields the protein CASSLFRGSGYTF.

The chain recombines TRBV19 with TRBJ1-6; 7 nucleotides match TRBD1. CDR1 is LNHDA and CDR2 is SQIVND in the germline V gene (reference sequence). The CDR3 is 18 amino acids. Unmatched junction bases numbered 8, after V lost 3 bases and J lost 0 bases. CDR3 DNA: TGTGCCAGTAGTATCCTCGGGACAGTCAGCTCCTATAATTCACCCCTCCACTTT. It translates to CASSILGTVSSYNSPLHF.

The V call is TRBV7-2, the J call TRBJ2-3, with a weak D call TRBD2 (6 bases). Trimming stripped 1 base from V and 4 bases from J, with 9 bases between. CDR1 SGHTA and CDR2 FQGNSA come from the germline V gene. This CDR3 region has 14 residues. For the CDR3, the DNA is TGTGCCAGCAGCTTAGGGCGGAGGGCAGATACGCAGTATTTT. Translated, it gives CASSLGRRADTQYF.

This chain connects TRBV30 to TRBJ1-1; D is unresolved. This CDR3 contains 13 residues. V lost 5 bases and J lost 6, with 16 bases in between. Germline CDR1 is GTSNPN and CDR2 is SVGIG (reference sequence). CDR3 coding DNA: TGTGCCTGGGGCATGGGAGGAAGGGCTGAAGCTTTCTTT. It encodes CAWGMGGRAEAFF.

The V and J genes are TRBV5-8 and TRBJ2-6, with 7 bases identical to TRBD1. V lost 4 bases and J lost 2; bases outside the gene matches: 6. CDR1 SGHTS and CDR2 YDEGEE come from the germline V gene. This CDR3 spans 16 amino acids. CDR3 sequence: CASSAGRGPGANVLTF. The CDR3 region has the DNA TGTGCCAGCAGCGCGGGTAGGGGGCCTGGGGCCAACGTCCTGACTTTC.

The chain carries TRBV23-1 and TRBJ2-7; a possible D gene is TRBD2 (5 bases). TRBV23-1 is sorted into the ORF group, with uncertain function. The CDR3 is 16 amino acids. V lost 3 bases to trimming and J lost 4 bases, with 19 bases between them. The CDR3 DNA is TGCGCCAGCAGTCAGCCTCGGGATATACGGCTTTACGAGCAGTACTTC. Its translation is CASSQPRDIRLYEQYF.

This rearrangement joins TRBV10-3 to TRBJ2-7, with TRBD1 matching 10 bases. Per the germline V gene, CDR1 is ENHRY and CDR2 is SYGVKD. The CDR3 loop spans 16 amino acids. V trimming: 1 base; J trimming: 4 bases; junction bases outside the gene matches: 7. CDR3 DNA sequence: TGTGCCATCAGTGAGTTAGGTCGGGACAGGGGATACGAGCAGTACTTC. Protein: CAISELGRDRGYEQYF.

The V call is TRBV28, the J call TRBJ1-3; D is unresolved. V shed 3 bases and J shed 0 bases, with 6 bases lying between them. This CDR3 is built from 14 residues. CDR1 and CDR2 (germline): MDHEN, SYDVKM. CDR3 loop: CASSLGSSGNTIYF. The DNA of the CDR3 is TGTGCCAGCAGTTTGGGCAGCTCTGGAAACACCATATATTTT.

The rearrangement links TRBV7-9 to TRBJ1-4, with D possibly TRBD1 on 6 matching bases. CDR3 length: 15 residues. V lost 5 bases and J 5 bases, leaving 15 bases between the germline ends. Germline CDR1 reads SEHNR; CDR2 reads FQNEAQ (reference sequence). The CDR3 sequence is CASSLPRDTNEKLFF. The CDR3 nucleotides are TGTGCCAGCAGCCTACCCCGGGACACAAATGAAAAACTGTTTTTT.

This chain connects TRBV7-2 to TRBJ2-3; no firm D call. The CDR3 is 15 amino acids. Germline V gene lookup returns CDR1 SGHTA and CDR2 FQGNSA. Between the trimmed V and J ends, which lost 1 base and 1 base, there was a span of 9 bases. The CDR3 DNA reads TGTGCCAGCAGCTTAGTGGTAGATCGCACAGATACGCAGTATTTT. Translated: CASSLVVDRTDTQYF.

The rearrangement uses TRBV7-9 and TRBJ2-7; 10 positions match TRBD2. Germline trimming cut 5 bases from V and 7 bases from J; bases unmatched to any gene: 11. The CDR3 extends over 15 amino acids. Germline assignment: CDR1 SEHNR and CDR2 FQNEAQ (reference sequence). This chain's CDR3 is CASSHSGLAEFEQYF. The DNA for the CDR3 is TGTGCCAGCAGCCACTCCGGACTAGCGGAGTTTGAGCAGTACTTC.

The gene calls are TRBV7-3 and TRBJ1-2, with a tentative D call TRBD1 (5 bases). Trimming shortened V by 1 base and J by 2 bases, and 17 bases separated the two germline ends. The length of the CDR3 is 17 residues. Germline CDR1 is SGHTA and CDR2 is FQGTGA. CDR3 sequence (DNA): TGTGCCAGCAGCTTAATCGGGGGAACACGAGAAAACTATGGCTACACCTTC. Amino acids: CASSLIGGTRENYGYTF.

The V and J genes are TRBV11-1 and TRBJ2-1; D ambiguous. From germline, CDR1 is SGHAT and CDR2 FQDESV (reference sequence). V was trimmed by 2 bases and J by 6 bases, leaving 11 bases between them. The CDR3 sequence is 14 residues long. The CDR3 DNA is TGTGCCAGCAGCTTACCCCCCGTTATCAATGAGCAGTTCTTC. This encodes CASSLPPVINEQFF.

The gene calls are TRBV14 and TRBJ1-6, with D unresolved. Germline CDR1 reads SGHDN; CDR2 reads FVKESK. The CDR3 is 16 residues long. Trimming removed 4 bases from V and 7 bases from J, with 17 bases in between. The CDR3 bases are TGTGCCAGCAGCCTCCTTCCGGGATCCCTAAATTCACCCCTCCACTTT. This codes for CASSLLPGSLNSPLHF.

V gene TRBV28 combines with J gene TRBJ1-2, with TRBD1 identical over 9 bases. Germline V lookup: CDR1 MDHEN, CDR2 SYDVKM. This CDR3 spans 14 amino acids. V shed 5 bases and J 5 bases; nucleotides not matched to a gene: 6. The CDR3: CASSLTGTGYGYTF. CDR3 in DNA: TGTGCCAGCAGTCTCACCGGGACAGGGTATGGCTACACCTTC.

This chain links TRBV6-5 with TRBJ1-2; possible D gene TRBD1, 5 bases. Between the trimmed V and J ends, which lost 7 bases and 2 bases, there was a span of 8 bases. CDR1 is MNHEY, CDR2 SVGAGI, per germline. CDR3 length equals 12 residues. CDR3 nucleotides: TGTGCCAGCACCGCAGGGAACTATGGCTACACCTTC. Protein sequence: CASTAGNYGYTF.

V gene TRBV14 combines with J gene TRBJ1-2; 8 bases fit TRBD1. Trimming cost V 2 bases and J 8 bases; bases outside gene matches: 4. The CDR3 totals 13 residues. CDR1 is SGHDN, CDR2 FVKESK, per germline. The CDR3 nucleotides read TGTGCCAGCAGCCAATGGACAGGGCAAGGCTACACCTTC. This sequence encodes CASSQWTGQGYTF.

V gene TRBV4-3 combines with J gene TRBJ2-7, with a tentative D call TRBD2 (6 bases). CDR3 size: 16 residues. Germline CDR1 LGHNA, CDR2 YSLEER. V shed 2 bases and J shed 0 bases, with 14 bases lying between them. The CDR3 protein is CASSQSRSRGSYEQYF. The CDR3 DNA reads TGCGCCAGCAGCCAAAGCAGGTCGCGGGGCTCCTACGAGCAGTACTTC.

V gene TRBV9 combines with J gene TRBJ2-7, with 7 bases that match TRBD1. This CDR3 comprises 15 residues. J lost 3 bases, V lost 5 bases, and 11 bases had no gene match. Germline CDR1 reads SGDLS; CDR2 reads YYNGEE. DNA for the CDR3: TGTGCCAGCAGTAACGACAGGGAAAGTAGCTACGAGCAGTACTTC. As protein: CASSNDRESSYEQYF. The whole variable domain, filled in from reference TRBV9 and TRBJ2-7, reads DSGVTQTPKHLITATGQRVTLRCSPRSGDLSVYWYQQSLDQGLQFLIQYYNGEERAKGNILERFSAQQFPDLHSELNLSSLELGDSALYFCASSNDRESSYEQYFGPGTRLTVT.

The chain employs TRBV24-1 and TRBJ1-2; no definite D call. Germline V CDR1 and CDR2: KGHDR, SFDVKD. V shed 4 bases and J shed 7 bases, with 15 bases lying between them. This CDR3 spans 14 amino acids. In DNA form, the CDR3 reads TGTGCCACCAGTGACCTTTGGGAGTCCAGTGGCTACACCTTC. Its protein is CATSDLWESSGYTF.

The genes are TRBV27 and TRBJ1-2; 9 nucleotides match TRBD1. The CDR3 contains 14 residues. CDR1 is MNHEY and CDR2 is SMNVEV in the germline V gene (reference sequence). V gave up 6 bases and J gave up 7 bases; unmatched junction bases: 9. The CDR3 protein is CASRGTGRSGGYTF. The CDR3 DNA reads as TGTGCCAGCAGGGGGACAGGGAGGTCGGGTGGCTACACCTTC.

The gene calls are TRBV2 and TRBJ2-1; TRBD2 matches 10 bases. Germline CDR1 SNHLY, CDR2 FYNNEI. Trimming cost V 6 bases and J 2 bases; bases outside gene matches: 7. This CDR3 region has 16 residues. The CDR3 coding sequence is TGTGCCAGCAGACAAACCAGCGGGAGGGCCTACAATGAGCAGTTCTTC. Its protein is CASRQTSGRAYNEQFF.

V and J are TRBV5-5 and TRBJ1-1; 12 bases align to TRBD1. V shed 4 bases, J shed 1 base, and the junction held 8 bases outside the gene matches. Per germline, CDR1 SGHKS and CDR2 YYEKEE (reference sequence). This CDR3 has 17 amino acids. The CDR3 here is CASSKEGQGARNTEAFF. The CDR3 DNA reads TGTGCCAGCAGCAAGGAGGGACAGGGGGCGCGGAACACTGAAGCTTTCTTT.

The chain recombines TRBV27 with TRBJ2-7, with 7 bases matching TRBD2. Per germline, CDR1 MNHEY and CDR2 SMNVEV (reference sequence). This CDR3 is 14 amino acids long. The V and J ends lost 2 bases and 6 bases, in that order; junction bases with no gene match: 7. The CDR3 sequence is CASSLAGDLGEQYF. DNA for the CDR3: TGTGCCAGCAGTTTAGCGGGAGATTTGGGCGAGCAGTACTTC.

The V call is TRBV30, the J call TRBJ2-7, with D unresolved. Germline values: CDR1 GTSNPN, CDR2 SVGIG (reference sequence). Deletions cut 2 bases from V and 3 bases from J, with 11 bases between. There are 13 residues in the CDR3. The CDR3 loop reads CAWSPRAFYEQYF. CDR3 DNA: TGTGCCTGGAGTCCCCGTGCGTTCTACGAGCAGTACTTC.

The chain employs TRBV12-5 and TRBJ2-1; D ambiguous. CDR3 length: 15 amino acids. V dropped 0 bases and J dropped 6 bases, with 12 bases sitting between them. Germline CDR1 is LGHNT and CDR2 is FRNRAP. Here the CDR3 reads CASGLVSGMPNEQFF. The CDR3 DNA sequence: TGTGCTAGTGGTTTGGTATCTGGCATGCCCAATGAGCAGTTCTTC.

The chain joins TRBV21-1 to TRBJ2-5; TRBD1, as called in the table, went unchecked against the DNA. TRBV21-1 is annotated as a pseudogene. The CDR3 has 14 amino acids. Here the CDR3 reads CASSRDRVQKTQYF. The CDR3 DNA follows: TGTGCCAGCTCCAGGGACAGGGTTCAAAAGACCCAGTACTTC.

V usage is TRBV7-2 and J usage is TRBJ1-5, with D unresolved. This CDR3 contains 19 residues. The germline V gene has CDR1 SGHTA and CDR2 FQGNSA. V was pared by 2 bases and J by 3 bases, with 23 bases between. The CDR3: CASSLNGKVRAGPNQPQHF. The CDR3 nucleotides are TGTGCCAGCAGCTTAAATGGCAAGGTGAGGGCAGGACCCAATCAGCCCCAGCATTTT.